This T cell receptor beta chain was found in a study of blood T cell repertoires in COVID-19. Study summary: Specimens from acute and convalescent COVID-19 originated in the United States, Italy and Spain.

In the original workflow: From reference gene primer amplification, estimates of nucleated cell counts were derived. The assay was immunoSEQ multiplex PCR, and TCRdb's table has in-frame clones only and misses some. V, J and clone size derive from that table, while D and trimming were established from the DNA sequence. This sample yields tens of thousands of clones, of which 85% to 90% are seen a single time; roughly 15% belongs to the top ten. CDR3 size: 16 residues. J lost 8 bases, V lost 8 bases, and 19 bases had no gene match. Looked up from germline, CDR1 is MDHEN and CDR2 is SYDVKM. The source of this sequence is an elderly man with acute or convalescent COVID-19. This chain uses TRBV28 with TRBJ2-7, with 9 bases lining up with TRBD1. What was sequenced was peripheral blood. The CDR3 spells CASSRQGVPGSTKQYF. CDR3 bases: TGTGCCAGCTCGAGACAGGGGGTCCCCGGGTCTACGAAGCAGTACTTC. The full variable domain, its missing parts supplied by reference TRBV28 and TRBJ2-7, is DVKVTQSSRYLVKRTGEKVFLECVQDMDHENMFWYRQDPGLGLRLIYFSYDVKMKEKGDIPEGYSVSREKKERFSLILESASTNQTSMYLCASSRQGVPGSTKQYFGPGTRLTVT.